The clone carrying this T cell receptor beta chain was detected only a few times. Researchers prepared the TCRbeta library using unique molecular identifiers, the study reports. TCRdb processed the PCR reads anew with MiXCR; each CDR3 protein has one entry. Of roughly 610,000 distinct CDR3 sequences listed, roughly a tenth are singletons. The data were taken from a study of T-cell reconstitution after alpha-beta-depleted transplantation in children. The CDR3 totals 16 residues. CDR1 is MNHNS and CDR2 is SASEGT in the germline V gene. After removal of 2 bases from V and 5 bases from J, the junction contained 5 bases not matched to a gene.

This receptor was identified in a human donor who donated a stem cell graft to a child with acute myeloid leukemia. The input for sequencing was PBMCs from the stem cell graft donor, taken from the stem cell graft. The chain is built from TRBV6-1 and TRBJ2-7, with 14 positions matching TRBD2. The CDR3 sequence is CASSERTSGRKDEQYF. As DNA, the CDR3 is TGTGCCAGCAGTGAAAGGACTAGCGGGAGGAAGGACGAGCAGTACTTC.